Sequencing of this TCR beta chain was carried out in a study of blood T cells in healthy people across ages. Study-wide findings and caveats: Unsorted PBMC material precluded a definitive naive versus antigen-experienced comparison. Per million T cells, TCR beta diversity dropped roughly linearly as age increased.

Through a sample-barcoded 5' primer and a J-beta primer mix, a second PCR was run for about 6 to 11 cycles. From the 5' RACE reads, TCRdb called clonotypes with MiXCR, one entry per CDR3 protein. Of about 1.6 million distinct CDR3 sequences in the sample, 30% to 35% were seen once. Each sample gave at least 6.5 million isolated PBMCs. The extraction recovered at least 5.5 micrograms of total RNA per sample. This clonotype occurred a few times. Its antigen remains unknown. Germline values: CDR1 KGHSH, CDR2 LQKENI. J was trimmed by 5 bases and V by 2 bases; bases with no gene match: 2. The CDR3 is 16 residues long.

The receptor was derived from a woman aged 30 to 39 in good health. What was sequenced was blood. The gene calls are TRBV18 and TRBJ2-1, with TRBD2 identical over 14 bases. CDR3 protein: CASSPRLAGGNNEQFF. CDR3 in DNA: TGTGCCAGCTCACCAAGACTAGCGGGAGGGAACAATGAGCAGTTCTTC.